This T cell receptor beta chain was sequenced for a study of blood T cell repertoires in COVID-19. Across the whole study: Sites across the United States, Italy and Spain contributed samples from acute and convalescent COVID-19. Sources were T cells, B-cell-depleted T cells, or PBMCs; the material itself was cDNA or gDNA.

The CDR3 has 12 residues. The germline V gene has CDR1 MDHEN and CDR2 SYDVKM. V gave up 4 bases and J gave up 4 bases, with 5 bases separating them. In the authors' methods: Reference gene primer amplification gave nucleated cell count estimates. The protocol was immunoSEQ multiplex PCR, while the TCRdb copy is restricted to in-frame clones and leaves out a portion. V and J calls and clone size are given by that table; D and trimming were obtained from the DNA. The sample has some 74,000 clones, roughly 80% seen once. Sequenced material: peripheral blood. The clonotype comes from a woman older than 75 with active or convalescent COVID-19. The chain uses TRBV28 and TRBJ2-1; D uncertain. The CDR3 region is CASSWAYNEQFF. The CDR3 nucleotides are TGTGCCAGCAGTTGGGCTTACAATGAGCAGTTCTTC.